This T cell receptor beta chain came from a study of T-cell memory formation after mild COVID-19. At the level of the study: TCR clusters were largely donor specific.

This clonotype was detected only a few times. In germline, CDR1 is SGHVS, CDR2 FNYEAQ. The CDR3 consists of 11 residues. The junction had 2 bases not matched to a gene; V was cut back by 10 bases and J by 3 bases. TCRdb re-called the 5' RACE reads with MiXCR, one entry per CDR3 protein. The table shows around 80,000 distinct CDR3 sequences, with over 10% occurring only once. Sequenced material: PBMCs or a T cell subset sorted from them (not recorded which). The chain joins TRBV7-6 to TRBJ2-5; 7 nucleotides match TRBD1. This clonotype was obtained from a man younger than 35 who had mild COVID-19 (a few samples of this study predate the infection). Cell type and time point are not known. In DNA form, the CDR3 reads TGTGCCATAGACAGGGAAGAGACCCAGTACTTC. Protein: CAIDREETQYF.